The clone carrying this T cell receptor (beta chain) showed up just a few times. The antigen is undetermined. Amplification of TCR beta CDR3 regions was performed using RNA transcripts as template. An initial round of RT-PCR targeting the TCR CDR3 relied on the HTBI primer set. TCRdb re-called the multiplex PCR reads through MiXCR, storing one row per CDR3 protein. The sample includes about 350,000 distinct CDR3 sequences, 15% to 20% of them seen just once. These data originate in a study of T cells in Graves' hyperthyroidism and ophthalmopathy. Study-level results: The model identified upcoming ophthalmopathy a median approximately 6.5 months ahead of onset.

Each diagnosis drew on symptoms, thyroxine, TRAb, thyroid ultrasound and orbital computed tomography findings. Using approximately 10 ml of fresh peripheral blood, PBMCs were prepared. Trimming shortened V by 4 bases and J by 0 bases, and 20 bases separated the two germline ends. Looked up from germline, CDR1 is SGHDT and CDR2 is YYEEEE. The CDR3 extends over 17 amino acids. Sequencing was done on a sample of blood. The clonotype was recovered from a woman between 40 and 55 years old with Graves' ophthalmopathy. This sequence joins TRBV5-6 and TRBJ2-7; tentatively, D is TRBD2 (6 bases). The CDR3 nucleotides are TGTGCCAGCAGCCACTTCCCCCTAGCGAGTAGCTCCTACGAGCAGTACTTC. Translating it yields CASSHFPLASSSYEQYF.